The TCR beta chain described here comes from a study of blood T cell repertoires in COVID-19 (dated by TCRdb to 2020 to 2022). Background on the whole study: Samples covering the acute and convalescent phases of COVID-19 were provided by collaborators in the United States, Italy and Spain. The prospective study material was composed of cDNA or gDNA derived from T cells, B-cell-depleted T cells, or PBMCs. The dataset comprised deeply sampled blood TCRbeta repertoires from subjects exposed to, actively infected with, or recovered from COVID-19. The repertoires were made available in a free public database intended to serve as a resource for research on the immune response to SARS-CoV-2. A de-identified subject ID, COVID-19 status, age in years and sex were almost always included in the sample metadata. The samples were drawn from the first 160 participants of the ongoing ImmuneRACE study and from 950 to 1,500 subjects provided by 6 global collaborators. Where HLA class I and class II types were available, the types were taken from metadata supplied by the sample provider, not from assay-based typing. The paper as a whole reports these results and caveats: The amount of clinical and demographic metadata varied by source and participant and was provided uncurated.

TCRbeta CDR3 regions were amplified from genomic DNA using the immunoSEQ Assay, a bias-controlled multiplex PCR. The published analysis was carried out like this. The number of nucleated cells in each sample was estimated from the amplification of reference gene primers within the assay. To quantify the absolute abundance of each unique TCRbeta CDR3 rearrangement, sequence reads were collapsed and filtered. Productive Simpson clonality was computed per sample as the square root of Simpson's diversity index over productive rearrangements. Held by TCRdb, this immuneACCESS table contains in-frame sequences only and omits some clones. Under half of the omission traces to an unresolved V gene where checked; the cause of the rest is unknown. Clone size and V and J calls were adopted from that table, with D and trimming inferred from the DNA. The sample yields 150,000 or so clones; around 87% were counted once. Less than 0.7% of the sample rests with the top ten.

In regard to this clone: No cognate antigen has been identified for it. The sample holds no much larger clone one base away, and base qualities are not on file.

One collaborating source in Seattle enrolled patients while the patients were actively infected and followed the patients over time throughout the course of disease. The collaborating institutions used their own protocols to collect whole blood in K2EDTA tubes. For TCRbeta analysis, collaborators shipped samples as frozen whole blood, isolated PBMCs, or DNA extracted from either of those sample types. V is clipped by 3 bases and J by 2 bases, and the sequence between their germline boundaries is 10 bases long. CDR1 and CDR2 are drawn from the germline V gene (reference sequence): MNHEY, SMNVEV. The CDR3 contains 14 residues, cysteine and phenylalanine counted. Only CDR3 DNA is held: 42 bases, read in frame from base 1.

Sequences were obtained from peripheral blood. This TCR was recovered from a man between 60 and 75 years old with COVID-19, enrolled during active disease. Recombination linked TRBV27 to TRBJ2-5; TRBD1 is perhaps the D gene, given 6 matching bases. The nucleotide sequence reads TGTGCCAGCAGTTTGTCACAGGGACAAGAGACCCAGTACTTC. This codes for CASSLSQGQETQYF.